This TCR beta chain comes out of a study of blood T cells in healthy people across ages. A second PCR of 7 to 11 cycles used a sample-barcoded 5' primer and a J-beta primer mix. Each cDNA molecule was tagged by a template-switch adaptor that had 12 random nucleotides. A single record per CDR3 protein comes from TCRdb applying MiXCR to the 5' RACE reads. The sample carries about 1,000,000 distinct CDR3 sequences, 45% recorded once. The CDR3 runs 14 residues. Trimming stripped 2 bases from V and 5 bases from J, with 13 bases between. Per germline, CDR1 MNHEY and CDR2 SMNVEV (reference sequence). Study observations and caveats: PBMCs that were unsorted prevented a conclusive naive versus antigen-experienced comparison. From one million sequenced T cells, diversity estimates were lower bounds.

Points on this clonotype: Its antigen is unknown.

The chain couples TRBV27 to TRBJ2-7, with D unclear. The source is an older woman in good health. Sequenced input: blood. As DNA, the CDR3 is TGTGCCAGCAGTTTAGGCCCACACCGGGACGAGCAGTACTTC. This codes for CASSLGPHRDEQYF.